These T cell receptor beta chains were read from a single sample in a study of T cell repertoires in cytomegalovirus infection. TCRdb reanalysed the reads using MiXCR and keeps one entry per CDR3 protein. The sample lists about 140,000 distinct CDR3 sequences; over 25% were seen once. Their specific antigens are unknown. The material was CD8+ T cells from cultured PBMCs, obtained from culture after CMV antigen stimulation. The receptor set was obtained from a human donor in good health (CMV status not recorded). Some clones in this sample may be carry-over from other donors' samples. The CDR3 runs from the conserved cysteine through the conserved F or W. The D gene is left open where the match is weak. Clone size is given for some rows only: seen once, a few or many times, or a class if the clone is expanded.

CDR3 length: 15; D gene: NA; V gene: TRBV12-3/TRBV12-4; clone size: NA; J gene: TRBJ2-7; CDR3 protein: CASSFPSGTYDEQYF; CDR3 DNA: TGTGCCAGCAGTTTCCCCTCCGGGACATACGACGAGCAGTACTTC
CDR3 length: 17; D gene: TRBD2; V gene: TRBV4-1; clone size: NA; J gene: TRBJ2-5; CDR3 protein: CASSQAGLAGFQETQYF; CDR3 DNA: TGCGCCAGCAGCCAAGCGGGACTAGCGGGCTTTCAAGAGACCCAGTACTTC
CDR3 length: 13; D gene: TRBD2; V gene: TRBV19; clone size: NA; J gene: TRBJ2-1; CDR3 protein: CASTPFGGIEQFF; CDR3 DNA: TGTGCCAGTACCCCCTTCGGGGGGATTGAGCAGTTCTTC
CDR3 length: 18; D gene: TRBD1; V gene: TRBV24-1; clone size: few; J gene: TRBJ2-5; CDR3 protein: CATSDSPRQGLIQETQYF; CDR3 DNA: TGTGCCACCAGTGATTCACCCAGACAGGGTCTGATACAAGAGACCCAGTACTTC
CDR3 length: 16; D gene: TRBD1; V gene: TRBV11-2; clone size: NA; J gene: TRBJ1-1; CDR3 protein: CASSVGQGWGNTEAFF; CDR3 DNA: TGTGCCAGCAGCGTCGGACAGGGTTGGGGGAACACTGAAGCTTTCTTT
CDR3 length: 18; D gene: TRBD1; V gene: TRBV4-2; clone size: NA; J gene: TRBJ1-5; CDR3 protein: CASSQDFQGESSGQPQHF; CDR3 DNA: TGTGCCAGCAGCCAAGATTTCCAGGGGGAAAGCTCAGGCCAGCCCCAGCATTTT
CDR3 length: 12; D gene: NA; V gene: TRBV7-6; clone size: many; J gene: TRBJ2-1; CDR3 protein: CASSQAVLEQFF; CDR3 DNA: TGTGCCAGCAGCCAAGCGGTGCTGGAGCAGTTCTTC
CDR3 length: 14; D gene: NA; V gene: TRBV7-2; clone size: many; J gene: TRBJ1-1; CDR3 protein: CASSLAMGADEAFF; CDR3 DNA: TGTGCCAGCAGCTTAGCCATGGGGGCAGATGAAGCTTTCTTT
CDR3 length: 15; D gene: TRBD2; V gene: TRBV7-8; clone size: many; J gene: TRBJ2-7; CDR3 protein: CASSLGLDNSYEQYF; CDR3 DNA: TGTGCCAGCAGCTTGGGACTAGACAACTCCTACGAGCAGTACTTC
CDR3 length: 15; D gene: NA; V gene: TRBV28; clone size: few; J gene: TRBJ1-3; CDR3 protein: CASSWPGGPGNTIYF; CDR3 DNA: TGTGCCAGCAGTTGGCCCGGGGGGCCTGGAAACACCATATATTTT
CDR3 length: 15; D gene: TRBD2; V gene: TRBV11-3; clone size: few; J gene: TRBJ2-3; CDR3 protein: CASSWGLAGEDTQYF; CDR3 DNA: TGTGCCAGCAGCTGGGGACTAGCGGGGGAGGATACGCAGTATTTT
CDR3 length: 16; D gene: NA; V gene: TRBV2; clone size: many; J gene: TRBJ2-1; CDR3 protein: CASSELTGQPYNEQFF; CDR3 DNA: TGTGCCAGCAGTGAACTAACAGGGCAACCCTACAATGAGCAGTTCTTC
CDR3 length: 13; D gene: NA; V gene: TRBV28; clone size: few; J gene: TRBJ2-7; CDR3 protein: CASSLAVSYEQYF; CDR3 DNA: TGTGCCAGCAGTTTAGCGGTCTCCTACGAGCAGTACTTC
CDR3 length: 19; D gene: TRBD1; V gene: TRBV7-8; clone size: few; J gene: TRBJ2-4; CDR3 protein: CASSLKGAHRDGDKNIQYF; CDR3 DNA: TGTGCCAGCAGCTTAAAGGGGGCGCATCGGGACGGGGACAAAAACATTCAGTACTTC
CDR3 length: 12; D gene: TRBD2; V gene: TRBV30; clone size: NA; J gene: TRBJ2-1; CDR3 protein: CAWSGTSSEQFF; CDR3 DNA: TGTGCCTGGAGCGGGACTAGCTCTGAGCAGTTCTTC
CDR3 length: 11; D gene: NA; V gene: TRBV2; clone size: NA; J gene: TRBJ2-2; CDR3 protein: CASTTTGELFF; CDR3 DNA: TGTGCCAGCACCACGACCGGGGAGCTGTTTTTT